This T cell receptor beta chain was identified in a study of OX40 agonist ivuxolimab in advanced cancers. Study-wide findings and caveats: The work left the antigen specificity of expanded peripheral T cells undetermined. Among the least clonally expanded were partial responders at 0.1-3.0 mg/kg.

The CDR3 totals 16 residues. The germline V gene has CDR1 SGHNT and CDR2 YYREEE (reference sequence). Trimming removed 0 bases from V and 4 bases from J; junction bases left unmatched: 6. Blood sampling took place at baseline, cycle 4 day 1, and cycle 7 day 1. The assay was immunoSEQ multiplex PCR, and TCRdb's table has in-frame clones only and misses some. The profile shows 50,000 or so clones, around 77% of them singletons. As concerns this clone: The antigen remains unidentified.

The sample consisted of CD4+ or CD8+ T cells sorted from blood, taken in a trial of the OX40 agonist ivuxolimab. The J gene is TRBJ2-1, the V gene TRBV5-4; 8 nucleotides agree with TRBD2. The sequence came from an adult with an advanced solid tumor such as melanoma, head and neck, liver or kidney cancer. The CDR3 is CASSLGSSGQYNEQFF. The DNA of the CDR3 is TGTGCCAGCAGCTTGGGGTCTAGCGGGCAGTACAATGAGCAGTTCTTC. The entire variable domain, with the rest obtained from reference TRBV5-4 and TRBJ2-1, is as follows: ETGVTQSPTHLIKTRGQQVTLRCSSQSGHNTVSWYQQALGQGPQFIFQYYREEENGRGNFPPRFSGLQFPNYSSELNVNALELDDSALYLCASSLGSSGQYNEQFFGPGTRLTVL.